Shown below are 5 T cell receptor beta chains from a single sample sequenced in a study of response to subunit inactivated influenza vaccine. From the RT-PCR reads, TCRdb called clonotypes with MiXCR, one entry per CDR3 protein. This sample has 250,000 to 350,000 distinct CDR3 sequences, with roughly 22% found just once. The specimen was PBMCs from blood, collected 21 months after vaccination. The receptors come from a man aged 50-75 years who received an inactivated influenza vaccine.

This clonotype came up a few times. This chain joins TRBV5-1 and TRBJ1-1; possibly TRBD1 for D (5 bases). This CDR3 is 13 amino acids long. The germline V gene encodes CDR1 SGHRS and CDR2 YFSETQ. V was shortened by 4 bases and J by 4 bases, with 11 bases between the two germline ends. Here the CDR3 reads CASSPETVTEAFF. CDR3 in DNA: TGCGCCAGCAGCCCGGAGACAGTCACTGAAGCTTTCTTT.

This sequence joins TRBV19 and TRBJ1-1; the D gene is possibly TRBD1 (6 bases). Germline CDR1 is LNHDA and CDR2 is SQIVND (reference sequence). The V end lost 4 bases, the J end lost 1 base, and 13 bases lay between the germline ends. This CDR3 region has 15 residues. CDR3 in amino acids: CASSTSNRENTEAFF. Here the CDR3 DNA reads TGTGCCAGTAGTACCTCAAACAGGGAGAACACTGAAGCTTTCTTT.

On this clonotype: A much more abundant neighbour one base away suggests this may be a read error. In nucleotides, the CDR3 is TGTGCCAGCACCGTTTGGGGGCTAGGGGAAAAACTGTTTTTT. It translates to CASTVWGLGEKLFF. The chain couples TRBV12-3 or TRBV12-4 to TRBJ1-4; perhaps TRBD1 as D (6 bases). There are 14 residues in the CDR3. V lost 7 bases and J lost 8, with 17 bases in between.

The gene calls are TRBV21-1 and TRBJ1-2. TRBV21-1 is recorded as a pseudogene. The CDR3 has 12 amino acids. The CDR3 nucleotides are TGTGCCAGCAGCCCACTCGGAGATGGCTACACCTTC. Amino acid sequence: CASSPLGDGYTF.

The V and J genes are TRBV6-2 or TRBV6-3 and TRBJ2-3; weak D call: TRBD1 (6 bases). Germline values: CDR1 MNHEY, CDR2 SVGEGT. V lost 6 bases and J 2 bases, leaving 12 bases between the germline ends. This CDR3 has 14 amino acids. In nucleotides, the CDR3 is TGTGCCAGCAGCTGGGGGACACTCACAGATACGCAGTATTTT. The encoded protein is CASSWGTLTDTQYF.